A selection of T cell receptor beta chains follows, all from one sample in a study of shared clonotypes between healthy human individuals. This table comes from immunoSEQ multiplex PCR, and its TCRdb copy is limited to in-frame clones, with some not included. This sample has 2 million to 2.5 million clones; 93% occur once, and the top ten carry about 0.39%. The specimen was naive CD4+ T cells from PBMCs. Every receptor here comes from a man between 18 and 29 years old in good health. Some clones in this sample may be carry-over from other donors' samples. CDR3s leave out the opening cysteine and the closing phenylalanine or tryptophan.

v_gene	j_gene	CDR3aa
TRBV6-4	TRBJ1-1	ASRDSMNTEAF
TRBV4-3	TRBJ1-1	ASSLFLGAMGTEAF
TRBV7-2	TRBJ2-3	ASSSMGLAGPDTQY
TRBV5-4	TRBJ2-5	ASSFPGTQETQY
TRBV28	TRBJ2-3	ASSLDPTEADTQY
TRBV6-1	TRBJ2-7	ASSAGQEQY
TRBV5-8	TRBJ2-7	ASRQTPSPGYEQY
TRBV5-1	TRBJ1-2	ASTRDGGLYGYT
TRBV20-1	TRBJ1-1	SASRDSEAF
TRBV18	TRBJ2-3	ASSPPAGRTTDTQY
TRBV28	TRBJ1-1	ASSLGGGGSDTEAF
TRBV7-2	TRBJ2-3	ASSPKVTDTQY
TRBV10-1	TRBJ2-1	ASSESREGRRF
TRBV7-8	TRBJ2-5	ASSLTTGQGAPRYQETQY
TRBV6-1	TRBJ1-1	ASSEPGLNTEAF
TRBV5-1	TRBJ2-3	ASSHGTGGADTQY
TRBV29-1	TRBJ1-4	SVVDLQYEKLF
TRBV5-1	TRBJ2-7	ASSGTVLSSYEQY
TRBV10-3	TRBJ2-3	AISELLALTTDTQY
TRBV6-6	TRBJ2-3	ASMVAGGYTDTQY
TRBV6-6	TRBJ2-7	ASSTGLYEQY
TRBV28	TRBJ2-1	ASSSRLAGGSYNEQF
TRBV7-2	TRBJ2-5	ASSTNEIWGWETQY
TRBV13	TRBJ1-2	ASSLAWDETQGYT
TRBV7-9	TRBJ2-5	ASSLVGGGFETQY
TRBV7-6	TRBJ1-2	ASSLETRTGVYGYT
TRBV28	TRBJ2-4	ASTAEPGPKY